The rows below give T cell receptor beta chains drawn from one sample of a study of immune characteristics of hereditary and idiopathic chronic pancreatitis. The method was immunoSEQ multiplex PCR; TCRdb's version includes in-frame clones alone and lacks a portion of them. The top ten hold over 12% of the sample, which has 11,000 to 15,000 clones, less than 75% seen once. The sequencing input was pancreas tissue with hereditary chronic pancreatitis. The receptor set was obtained from a human donor with chronic pancreatitis. Each CDR3 is given with its conserved first and last residue. The order of the fields is D gene, V gene, J gene, clone size, CDR3 protein, CDR3 DNA. A D gene is named only where the DNA matches it firmly. Not every row has a clone size; where given, it reads once, few, many or a size class.

TRBD1,TRBV27,TRBJ2-5,.,CASSLLTGGGGTQYF,TGTGCCAGCAGTTTATTGACAGGGGGCGGTGGGACCCAGTACTTC
.,TRBV6-5,TRBJ1-1,.,CASRTRRVRTEAFF,TGTGCCAGCAGGACCCGCAGGGTACGCACTGAAGCTTTCTTT
.,TRBV20-1,TRBJ2-5,.,CSASSFLQETQYF,TGCAGTGCTAGTTCCTTTCTCCAAGAGACCCAGTACTTC
.,TRBV20-1,TRBJ2-1,.,CSASELGSYNEQFF,TGCAGTGCTAGTGAACTTGGCTCCTACAATGAGCAGTTCTTC
.,TRBV7-9,TRBJ1-5,.,CASSPQTENQPQHF,TGTGCCAGCAGCCCCCAGACAGAGAATCAGCCCCAGCATTTT
TRBD1,TRBV9,TRBJ1-6,once,CASSAQGALRSPLHF,TGTGCCAGCAGCGCCCAGGGGGCCCTTAGGTCACCCCTCCACTTT
TRBD1,TRBV30,TRBJ1-4,once,CAWGVGTGEEKLFF,TGTGCCTGGGGGGTTGGGACAGGGGAAGAAAAACTGTTTTTT
.,TRBV6-5,TRBJ2-5,.,CASSSQRTLGGETQYF,TGTGCCAGCAGTTCACAAAGGACCCTCGGGGGAGAGACCCAGTACTTC
TRBD2,TRBV11-1,TRBJ2-3,once,CASSLGLAGDTQYF,TGTGCCAGCAGCTTGGGACTAGCGGGAGATACGCAGTATTTT
TRBD2,TRBV9,TRBJ2-1,.,CASSVGASGAPWGDNEQFF,TGTGCCAGCAGCGTAGGGGCTAGCGGAGCCCCCTGGGGGGACAATGAGCAGTTCTTC
.,TRBV5-1,TRBJ1-4,.,CASRGPLGEKLFF,TGCGCCAGCAGGGGACCCCTGGGTGAAAAACTGTTTTTT
TRBD2,TRBV24-1,TRBJ2-3,.,CATSEGGLAGSDTQYF,TGTGCCACCAGTGAGGGGGGACTAGCGGGATCAGATACGCAGTATTTT
.,TRBV7-9,TRBJ1-3,.,CASSLDPGPSGNTIYF,TGTGCCAGCAGCTTGGATCCGGGGCCCTCTGGAAACACCATATATTTT
.,TRBV7-3,TRBJ1-5,few,CASSLRGNQPQHF,TGTGCCAGCAGCTTAAGAGGGAATCAGCCCCAGCATTTT
.,TRBV28,TRBJ1-5,.,CASASGVGNQPQHF,TGTGCCAGCGCGAGCGGGGTCGGGAATCAGCCCCAGCATTTT
TRBD2,TRBV6-4,TRBJ2-3,.,CASIIAGHTDTQYF,TGTGCCAGTATCATAGCGGGGCACACAGATACGCAGTATTTT
TRBD1,TRBV5-6,TRBJ2-7,medium-sized,CASSFGTGMPYEQYF,TGTGCCAGCAGCTTTGGGACAGGGATGCCCTACGAGCAGTACTTC
TRBD2,TRBV25-1,TRBJ2-5,.,CASSESGGETQYF,TGTGCCAGCAGTGAATCGGGGGGAGAGACCCAGTACTTC
.,TRBV7-8,TRBJ1-2,few,CASSLTRGGYGYTF,TGTGCCAGCAGCTTAACCAGGGGAGGCTATGGCTACACCTTC
.,TRBV30,TRBJ2-3,.,CAWKPGATDTQYF,TGTGCCTGGAAGCCGGGGGCAACAGATACGCAGTATTTT
TRBD1,TRBV5-1,TRBJ2-2,few,CASSFGQGTGELFF,TGCGCCAGCAGCTTTGGACAGGGGACCGGGGAGCTGTTTTTT
.,TRBV28,TRBJ1-2,.,CASRPTGLYGYTF,TGTGCCAGCAGGCCTACAGGGCTCTATGGCTACACCTTC
TRBD2,TRBV5-4,TRBJ2-2,.,CASSLPGGVTGELFF,TGTGCCAGCAGCTTACCGGGGGGAGTTACCGGGGAGCTGTTTTTT
TRBD1,TRBV9,TRBJ2-7,.,CASSVGTEYNYEQYF,TGTGCCAGCAGCGTCGGGACAGAGTACAACTACGAGCAGTACTTC
.,TRBV28,TRBJ2-6,.,CASSLGGLGRVGSGANVLTF,TGTGCCAGCAGTTTGGGGGGTTTGGGCAGGGTCGGCTCTGGGGCCAACGTCCTGACTTTC
.,TRBV19,TRBJ2-1,.,CASSTHIQSEQFF,TGTGCCAGTAGTACCCACATACAAAGTGAGCAGTTCTTC
.,TRBV6-2/TRBV6-3,TRBJ1-6,.,CASSPGRRNSPLHF,TGTGCCAGCAGTCCCGGTAGGAGGAATTCACCCCTCCACTTT
.,TRBV28,TRBJ2-5,few,CASSRFGFQETQYF,TGTGCCAGCAGTCGATTCGGGTTCCAAGAGACCCAGTACTTC
.,TRBV6-5,TRBJ1-4,few,CASSRVQRFEKLFF,TGTGCCAGCAGTCGGGTCCAAAGGTTTGAAAAACTGTTTTTT
TRBD1,TRBV2,TRBJ2-7,few,CASSPGRGYYEQYF,TGTGCCAGCAGTCCTGGCAGGGGGTACTACGAGCAGTACTTC
.,TRBV2,TRBJ1-5,.,CASSRQEDQPQHF,TGTGCCAGCAGCCGACAGGAGGATCAGCCCCAGCATTTT
.,TRBV7-3,TRBJ2-5,.,CASSFDYSETQYF,TGTGCCAGCAGCTTCGACTACTCGGAGACCCAGTACTTC
TRBD2,TRBV7-2,TRBJ2-1,.,CASNKAGGIYNEQFF,TGTGCCAGCAACAAGGCGGGAGGGATCTACAATGAGCAGTTCTTC
.,TRBV28,TRBJ1-1,.,CASTKGQSNTEAFF,TGTGCCAGCACGAAGGGTCAATCGAACACTGAAGCTTTCTTT
TRBD2,TRBV7-9,TRBJ2-2,.,CTSSSAGGITGELFF,TGTACCAGCAGCTCAGCGGGGGGAATCACCGGGGAGCTGTTTTTT
.,TRBV7-2,TRBJ1-2,once,CASSRQQGTYGYTF,TGTGCCAGCAGCCGCCAACAGGGAACCTATGGCTACACCTTC
.,TRBV6-4,TRBJ2-2,medium-sized,CASSDGESGELFF,TGTGCCAGCAGTGACGGAGAGAGCGGGGAGCTGTTTTTT
TRBD2,TRBV19,TRBJ2-1,few,CASSTTRLAGGREGEQFF,TGTGCCAGTAGTACAACCCGACTAGCGGGAGGTAGGGAGGGTGAGCAGTTCTTC
.,TRBV2,TRBJ2-2,.,CASSLGTPTGELFF,TGTGCCAGCAGCCTCGGCACCCCCACCGGGGAGCTGTTTTTT
.,TRBV5-1,TRBJ1-2,.,CASSLSVGRDSYTF,TGCGCCAGCAGCTTGTCAGTCGGACGGGACAGCTACACCTTC
TRBD2,TRBV7-6,TRBJ2-5,.,CASSLAGGPRETQYF,TGTGCCAGCAGCTTAGCGGGAGGGCCGCGGGAGACCCAGTACTTC
.,TRBV4-2,TRBJ2-3,.,CASSGLSGSLLGGTQYF,TGTGCCAGCTCAGGATTAAGCGGAAGTCTTTTGGGGGGTACGCAGTATTTT
.,TRBV5-5,TRBJ1-5,.,CASSFGGLGIGQPQHF,TGTGCCAGCAGCTTTGGGGGGCTCGGGATAGGTCAGCCCCAGCATTTT
.,TRBV6-4,TRBJ2-2,few,CASGTAPGTGELFF,TGTGCCAGCGGCACAGCACCAGGCACCGGGGAGCTGTTTTTT
.,TRBV29-1,TRBJ2-3,.,CSVRGGVLADTQYF,TGCAGCGTCAGAGGTGGGGTGCTGGCAGATACGCAGTATTTT
TRBD1,TRBV14,TRBJ1-2,few,CASSQAQGAGHGYTF,TGTGCCAGCAGCCAAGCACAGGGGGCTGGCCATGGCTACACCTTC
.,TRBV9,TRBJ2-3,.,CASSAAGTSIFADTQYF,TGTGCCAGCAGCGCCGCCGGGACTTCAATTTTCGCAGATACGCAGTATTTT
.,TRBV5-1,TRBJ1-1,.,CASPDNTEAFF,TGCGCCAGCCCTGACAACACTGAAGCTTTCTTT
TRBD1,TRBV20-1,TRBJ2-7,.,CSASLPGQAAYEQYF,TGCAGTGCTAGTCTACCGGGACAGGCGGCCTACGAGCAGTACTTC
.,TRBV9,TRBJ2-3,.,CASSPTKDTQYF,TGTGCCAGCAGCCCGACCAAAGATACGCAGTATTTT
TRBD2,TRBV7-2,TRBJ2-1,.,CASSSRTSGSGNEQFF,TGTGCCAGCAGCTCCCGGACTAGCGGGAGCGGGAATGAGCAGTTCTTC
TRBD1,TRBV19,TRBJ2-3,.,CASKVRTGDSMDTQYF,TGTGCCAGTAAGGTCAGGACAGGGGACTCCATGGATACGCAGTATTTT
.,TRBV2,TRBJ1-4,.,CASSVSGVANEKLFF,TGCGCCAGCAGTGTTAGCGGGGTTGCTAATGAAAAACTGTTTTTT
.,TRBV14,TRBJ1-1,few,CASTRFYSMNTEAFF,TGTGCCAGCACTCGGTTTTATTCAATGAACACTGAAGCTTTCTTT
.,TRBV27,TRBJ1-1,few,CASKTGTGKIEAFF,TGTGCCAGCAAAACCGGGACGGGGAAAATTGAAGCTTTCTTT
TRBD1,TRBV7-2,TRBJ2-1,once,CASGQGDNEQFF,TGTGCCTCGGGACAGGGAGACAATGAGCAGTTCTTC
.,TRBV18,TRBJ1-2,few,CASSPVQGGYTF,TGTGCCAGCTCACCAGTCCAGGGTGGCTACACCTTC
.,TRBV5-1,TRBJ2-2,once,CASSLTHLARTGELFF,TGCGCCAGCAGCTTGACTCATCTGGCCCGCACCGGGGAGCTGTTTTTT